This T cell receptor (beta chain) was recorded in a study of blood T cells in healthy people across ages (dated by TCRdb to the mid-2010s). Regarding the complete study: In model experiments, roughly one uniquely barcoded TCR beta cDNA molecule per two T cells was captured by template switching. The study analyzed two additional independent replicas of 1 million unique cDNA reads from the same blood draw for two donors, one aged 18 to 29 and one aged 80 or older. Donors of different ages were randomly distributed across sequencing lanes to avoid experimental bias. The study measured age-related changes in TCR beta repertoire diversity using deep sequencing normalized with unique cDNA molecular identifiers. Four age groups were formed from the donors: young (average approximately 16 years), middle-aged (just under 40), aged (62) and long-lived (more than 75). General conclusions and limits of the study: As age increased, observed TCR beta diversity per million T cells dropped in a roughly linear way, and a significant reduction was already evident by age 40. Estimates of total diversity from one million sequenced T cells were regarded as lower bounds and underestimates. Since profiling was done on bulk unsorted PBMCs, naive and antigen-experienced compartments could not be conclusively compared. Because the CMV infection status of the donors was unknown, age-related changes in expanded clonotypes may potentially have been confounded. There was a strong correlation between observed TCR beta diversity and the percentage of naive T cells measured by flow cytometry. Compared with the aged group, more naive CD4+ T cells, fewer expanded clones and increased TCR diversity were shown by the long-lived group, suggesting age selection.

Library generation was performed with 5' RACE. For sequencing, an Illumina HiSeq 2500 was employed. A second roughly 6 to 12 cycle PCR used a sample-barcoded 5' primer and a J-beta primer mix. Each TCR beta cDNA molecule received a unique molecular identifier from a template-switch 5' adaptor carrying 12 random nucleotides. Each sample yielded at least 2.5 million CDR3-containing paired-end reads. First-strand cDNA synthesis was performed from all RNA using the Mint cDNA synthesis kit, with priming by a TRBC-specific oligonucleotide. All cDNA was treated with uracil-DNA glycosylase and then went through a first 18-cycle PCR with the universal primers M1SS and BC2_uni_R. On the study's bioinformatics: For normalization, 1 million high-quality reads, each with a distinct molecular identifier, were randomly selected from each sample. Reads sharing molecular identifiers were discarded rather than binned into consensus sequences. MiTCR, with a Q25 quality threshold and the strictest error-elimination algorithm, was used for CDR3 identification, clonotype clustering and error correction. A nonparametric unseen species model using Euler transformation provided a lower-bound estimate of total TCR beta diversity. The raw public reads went through TCRdb reprocessing: fastp at Q25, MiXCR clone calling, in-frame beta chains kept. Rows matching on CDR3 protein sequence are summarized as one entry with the most common DNA and genes. In this record, the V and J calls reflect TCRdb's handling and not the investigators' own analysis. This sample has 700,000 or so distinct CDR3 sequences in its table, and roughly 41% of those were observed once. Approximately 29% of the sample lies in the top ten.

Clipping removes 3 bases from V and 4 bases from J, with 11 as the unmatched junction base count. The germline V gene specifies MNHEY as CDR1 and SVGAGI as CDR2. The CDR3 runs 17 amino acids, cysteine and phenylalanine included. Only CDR3 DNA remains: 51 bases, in frame from the first base. Systemically healthy Caucasian individuals from Russia, some 36 in total and aged about 6 to 95 years, were included as donors. Each donor gave about 10 milliliters of peripheral blood, drawn into EDTA-treated Vacutainer tubes. Ficoll-Paque density-gradient centrifugation was used to isolate PBMCs, with at least 6 million per sample. Total RNA was extracted from PBMCs with Trizol reagent, with at least 6 micrograms obtained per sample. Naive CD45RAhigh/CD27high T cell percentages were measured by flow cytometry on a PBMC aliquot from every donor. Details on this clonotype: The target of this receptor is not known. Qualities for individual bases were not recorded, and no much larger clone is one base off.

The material sequenced was blood. The rearrangement combines TRBV6-5 with TRBJ2-3; 9 central bases correspond to TRBD2. The sequence was obtained from a man at least 80 years old in good health. The CDR3 sequence is CASSYRAGAGGADTQYF. The sequenced DNA is TGTGCCAGCAGTTATAGAGCGGGAGCGGGGGGAGCAGATACGCAGTATTTT.